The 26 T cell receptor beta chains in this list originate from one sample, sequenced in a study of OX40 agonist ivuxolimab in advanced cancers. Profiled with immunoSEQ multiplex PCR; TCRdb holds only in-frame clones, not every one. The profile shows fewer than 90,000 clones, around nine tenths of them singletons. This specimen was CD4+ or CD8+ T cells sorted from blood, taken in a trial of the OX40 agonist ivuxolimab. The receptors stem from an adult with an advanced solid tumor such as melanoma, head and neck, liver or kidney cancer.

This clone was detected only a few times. The DNA for the CDR3 is TGTGCCAGCAACAGGGTGGAGAGGACTGAAGCTTTCTTT. Protein sequence: CASNRVERTEAFF. V gene TRBV28 combines with J gene TRBJ1-1; maybe TRBD1 (6 bases). Trimming stripped 7 bases from V and 5 bases from J, with 14 bases between. Germline V gene data show CDR1 as MDHEN and CDR2 as SYDVKM. The CDR3 covers 13 residues.

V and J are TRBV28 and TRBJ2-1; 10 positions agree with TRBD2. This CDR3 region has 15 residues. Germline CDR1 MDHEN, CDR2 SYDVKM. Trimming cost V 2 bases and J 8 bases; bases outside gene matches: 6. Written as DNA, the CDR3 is TGTGCCAGCAGTTTAGCAGCGGGAGGGCCCTATGAGCAGTTCTTC. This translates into CASSLAAGGPYEQFF.

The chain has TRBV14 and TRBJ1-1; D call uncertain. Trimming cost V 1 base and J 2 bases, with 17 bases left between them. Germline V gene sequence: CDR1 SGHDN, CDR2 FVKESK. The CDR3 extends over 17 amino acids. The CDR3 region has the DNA TGTGCCAGCAGCCAAGTGATCCCGGGAGTCGGAAACACTGAAGCTTTCTTT. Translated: CASSQVIPGVGNTEAFF.

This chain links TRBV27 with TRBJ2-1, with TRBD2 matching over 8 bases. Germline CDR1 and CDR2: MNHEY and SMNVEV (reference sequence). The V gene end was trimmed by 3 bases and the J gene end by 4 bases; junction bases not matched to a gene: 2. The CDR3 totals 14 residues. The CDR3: CASSLEREYNEQFF. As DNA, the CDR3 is TGTGCCAGCAGTTTGGAGCGGGAGTACAATGAGCAGTTCTTC.

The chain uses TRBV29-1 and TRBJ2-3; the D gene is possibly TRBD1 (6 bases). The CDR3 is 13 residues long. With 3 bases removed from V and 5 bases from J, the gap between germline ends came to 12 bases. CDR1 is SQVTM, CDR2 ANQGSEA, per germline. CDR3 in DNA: TGCAGCGTTGAGGACAGAGCTTTAGATACGCAGTATTTT. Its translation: CSVEDRALDTQYF.

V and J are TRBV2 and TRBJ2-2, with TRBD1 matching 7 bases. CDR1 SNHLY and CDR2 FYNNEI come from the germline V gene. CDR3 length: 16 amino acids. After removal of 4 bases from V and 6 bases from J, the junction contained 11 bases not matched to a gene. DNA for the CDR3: TGTGCCAGCAGTGTGGGACAGACTGGGAAATCCGGGGAGCTGTTTTTT. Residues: CASSVGQTGKSGELFF.

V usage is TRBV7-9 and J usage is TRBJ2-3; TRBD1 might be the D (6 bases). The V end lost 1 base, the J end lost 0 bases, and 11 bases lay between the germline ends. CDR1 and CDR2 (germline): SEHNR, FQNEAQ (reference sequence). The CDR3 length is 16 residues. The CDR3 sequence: CASSLGGGRSTDTQYF. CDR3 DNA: TGTGCCAGCAGCTTAGGAGGGGGACGTAGCACAGATACGCAGTATTTT.

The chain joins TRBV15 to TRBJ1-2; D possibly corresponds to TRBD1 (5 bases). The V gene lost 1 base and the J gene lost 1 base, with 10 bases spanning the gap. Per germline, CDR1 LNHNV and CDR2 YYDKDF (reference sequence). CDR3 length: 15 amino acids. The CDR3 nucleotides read TGTGCCACCAGCAGAGGTGGCAGGGTTAACTATGGCTACACCTTC. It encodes CATSRGGRVNYGYTF. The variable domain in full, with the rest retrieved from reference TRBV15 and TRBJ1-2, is DAMVIQNPRYQVTQFGKPVTLSCSQTLNHNVMYWYQQKSSQAPKLLFHYYDKDFNNEADTPDNFQSRRPNTSFCFLDIRSPGLGDTAMYLCATSRGGRVNYGYTFGSGTRLTVV.

CDR3 in DNA: TGTGCCAGCAGTCCCGAGGGGACCCCTATTAGCAATCAGCCCCAGCATTTT. Translating gives CASSPEGTPISNQPQHF. The chain links TRBV27 to TRBJ1-5, with D perhaps TRBD1 (5 bases). Trimming removed 5 bases at V and 0 bases at J, with 17 bases between. The CDR3 runs to 17 residues. Per the germline V gene, CDR1 is MNHEY and CDR2 is SMNVEV (reference sequence).

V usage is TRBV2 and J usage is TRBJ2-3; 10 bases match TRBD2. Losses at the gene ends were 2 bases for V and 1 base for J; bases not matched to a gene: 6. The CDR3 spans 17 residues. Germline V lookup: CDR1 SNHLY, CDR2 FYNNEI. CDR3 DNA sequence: TGTGCCAGCAGTGAATATGGTGGACTAGCGGGCACAGATACGCAGTATTTT. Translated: CASSEYGGLAGTDTQYF.

The CDR3 DNA sequence: TGTGCCAGCAGTTTACTAGGGGGCTATGGCTACACCTTC. Its protein product is CASSLLGGYGYTF. The chain recombines TRBV28 with TRBJ1-2, with D maybe TRBD1 (6 bases). This CDR3 contains 13 residues. The germline V gene has CDR1 MDHEN and CDR2 SYDVKM. Trimming shortened V by 2 bases and J by 4 bases, and 8 bases separated the two germline ends.

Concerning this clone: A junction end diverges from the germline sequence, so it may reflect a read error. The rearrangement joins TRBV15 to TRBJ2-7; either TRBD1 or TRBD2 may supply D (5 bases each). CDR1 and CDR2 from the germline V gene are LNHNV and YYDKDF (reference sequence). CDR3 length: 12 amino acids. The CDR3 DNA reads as TGTGCCACCAACAGAAGGGGAGCGCTGCAGTACTTC. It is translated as CATNRRGALQYF.

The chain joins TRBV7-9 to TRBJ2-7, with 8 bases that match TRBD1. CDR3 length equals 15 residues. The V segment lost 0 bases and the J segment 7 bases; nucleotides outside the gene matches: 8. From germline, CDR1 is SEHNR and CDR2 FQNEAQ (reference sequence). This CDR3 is CASSLAQRTGYEQYF. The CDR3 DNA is TGTGCCAGCAGCTTAGCCCAGAGGACAGGGTATGAGCAGTACTTC.

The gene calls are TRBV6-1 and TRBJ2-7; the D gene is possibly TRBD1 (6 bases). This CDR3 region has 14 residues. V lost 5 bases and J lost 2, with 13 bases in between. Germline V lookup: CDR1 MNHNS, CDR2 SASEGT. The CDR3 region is CASSPTTGTYEQYF. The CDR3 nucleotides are TGTGCCAGCAGTCCGACTACAGGGACCTACGAGCAGTACTTC.

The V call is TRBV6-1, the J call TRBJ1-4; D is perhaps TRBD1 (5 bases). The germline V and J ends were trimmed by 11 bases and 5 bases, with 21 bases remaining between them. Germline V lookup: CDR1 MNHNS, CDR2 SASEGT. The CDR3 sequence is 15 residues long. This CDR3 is CAGGLLGETNEKLFF. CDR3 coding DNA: TGTGCCGGCGGCCTTCTGGGGGAAACAAATGAAAAACTGTTTTTT.

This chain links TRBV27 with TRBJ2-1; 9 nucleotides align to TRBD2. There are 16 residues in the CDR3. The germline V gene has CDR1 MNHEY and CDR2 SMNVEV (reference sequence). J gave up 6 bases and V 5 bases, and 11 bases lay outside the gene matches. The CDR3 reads CASSPRGSGRRNEQFF. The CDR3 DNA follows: TGTGCCAGCAGTCCTCGGGGTAGCGGGAGACGCAATGAGCAGTTCTTC.

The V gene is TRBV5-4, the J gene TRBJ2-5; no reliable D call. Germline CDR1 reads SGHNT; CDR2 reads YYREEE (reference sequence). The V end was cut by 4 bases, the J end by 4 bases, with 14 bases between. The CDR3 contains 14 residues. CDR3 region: CASSAPGPPETQYF. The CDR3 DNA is TGTGCCAGCAGCGCACCGGGCCCGCCAGAGACCCAGTACTTC.

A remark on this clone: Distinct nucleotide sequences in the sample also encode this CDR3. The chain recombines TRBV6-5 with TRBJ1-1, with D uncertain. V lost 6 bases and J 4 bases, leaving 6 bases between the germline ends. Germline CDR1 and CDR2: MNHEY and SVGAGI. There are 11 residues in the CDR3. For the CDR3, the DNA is TGTGCCAGCAGCTTGGGCACTGAAGCTTTCTTT. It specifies CASSLGTEAFF.

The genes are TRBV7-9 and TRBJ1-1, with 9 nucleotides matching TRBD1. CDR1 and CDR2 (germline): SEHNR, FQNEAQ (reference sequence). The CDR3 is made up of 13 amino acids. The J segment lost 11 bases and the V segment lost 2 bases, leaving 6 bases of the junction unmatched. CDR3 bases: TGTGCCAGCAGCTTAACAGGGGGCGGCGCGGCTTTCTTT. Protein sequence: CASSLTGGGAAFF.

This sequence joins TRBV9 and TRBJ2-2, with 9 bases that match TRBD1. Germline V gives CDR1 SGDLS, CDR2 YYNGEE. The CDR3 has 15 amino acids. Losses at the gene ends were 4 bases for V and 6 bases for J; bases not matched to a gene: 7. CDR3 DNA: TGTGCCAGCAGCTCCCACAGGGGGCCGGCCGGGGAGCTGTTTTTT. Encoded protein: CASSSHRGPAGELFF. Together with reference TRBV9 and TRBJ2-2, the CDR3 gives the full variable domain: DSGVTQTPKHLITATGQRVTLRCSPRSGDLSVYWYQQSLDQGLQFLIQYYNGEERAKGNILERFSAQQFPDLHSELNLSSLELGDSALYFCASSSHRGPAGELFFGEGSRLTVL.

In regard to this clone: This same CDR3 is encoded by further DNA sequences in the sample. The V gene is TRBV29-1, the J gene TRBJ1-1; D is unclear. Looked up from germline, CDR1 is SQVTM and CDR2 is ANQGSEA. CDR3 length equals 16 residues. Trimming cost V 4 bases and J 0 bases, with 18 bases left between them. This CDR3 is CSVGYREFEMNTEAFF. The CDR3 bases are TGCAGCGTTGGGTATCGGGAGTTTGAGATGAACACTGAAGCTTTCTTT.

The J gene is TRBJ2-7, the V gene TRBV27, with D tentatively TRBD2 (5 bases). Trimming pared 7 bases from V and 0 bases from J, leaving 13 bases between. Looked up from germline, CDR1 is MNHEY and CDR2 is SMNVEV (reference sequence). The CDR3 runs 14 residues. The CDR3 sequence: CASKRTSSSYEQYF. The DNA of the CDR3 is TGTGCCAGCAAGCGGACTTCCAGCTCCTACGAGCAGTACTTC.

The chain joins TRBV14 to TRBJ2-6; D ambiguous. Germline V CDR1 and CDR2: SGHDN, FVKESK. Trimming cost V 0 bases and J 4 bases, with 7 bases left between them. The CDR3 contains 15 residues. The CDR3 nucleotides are TGTGCCAGCAGCCAAGAAGGTTGGGGGGCCAACGTCCTGACTTTC. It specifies CASSQEGWGANVLTF. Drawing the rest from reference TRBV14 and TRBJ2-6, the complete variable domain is EAGVTQFPSHSVIEKGQTVTLRCDPISGHDNLYWYRRVMGKEIKFLLHFVKESKQDESGMPNNRFLAERTGGTYSTLKVQPAELEDSGVYFCASSQEGWGANVLTFGAGSRLTVL.

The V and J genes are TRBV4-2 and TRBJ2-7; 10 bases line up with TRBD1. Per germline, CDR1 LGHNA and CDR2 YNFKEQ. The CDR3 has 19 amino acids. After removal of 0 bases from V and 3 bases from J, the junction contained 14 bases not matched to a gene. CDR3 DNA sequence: TGTGCCAGCAGCCAAGAGAGGGTTTCAGCCCGGACAGGGGGCTACGAGCAGTACTTC. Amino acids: CASSQERVSARTGGYEQYF.

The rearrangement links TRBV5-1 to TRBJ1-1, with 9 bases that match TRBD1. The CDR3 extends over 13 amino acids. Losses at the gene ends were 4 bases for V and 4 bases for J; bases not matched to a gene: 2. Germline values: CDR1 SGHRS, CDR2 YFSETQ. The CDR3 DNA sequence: TGCGCCAGCAGCGGACAGGGGCTCACTGAAGCTTTCTTT. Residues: CASSGQGLTEAFF.

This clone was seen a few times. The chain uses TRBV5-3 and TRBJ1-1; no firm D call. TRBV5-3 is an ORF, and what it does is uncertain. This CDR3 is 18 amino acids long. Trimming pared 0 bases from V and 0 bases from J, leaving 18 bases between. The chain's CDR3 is CARSLGCSLGSMNTEAFF. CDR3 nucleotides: TGTGCCAGAAGCTTGGGATGTAGTCTGGGCTCTATGAACACTGAAGCTTTCTTT.